One sample yielded the 20 T cell receptor beta chains listed below, sequenced in a study of OX40 agonist ivuxolimab in advanced cancers. The method was immunoSEQ multiplex PCR; TCRdb's version includes in-frame clones alone and lacks a portion of them. The table includes around 50,000 clones, roughly 85% detected once. The sequencing here drew on CD4+ or CD8+ T cells sorted from blood, taken in a trial of the OX40 agonist ivuxolimab. The source is an adult with an advanced solid tumor such as melanoma, head and neck, liver or kidney cancer.

The V and J genes are TRBV7-6 and TRBJ2-5, with unresolved D. Between the trimmed V and J ends, which lost 5 bases and 5 bases, there was a span of 12 bases. Looked up from germline, CDR1 is SGHVS and CDR2 is FNYEAQ. The CDR3 is 13 residues long. The CDR3 is CASSTGPEETQYF. DNA for the CDR3: TGTGCCAGCAGCACCGGGCCCGAGGAGACCCAGTACTTC. The full variable domain, rest sourced from reference TRBV7-6 and TRBJ2-5, is GAGVSQSPRYKVTKRGQDVALRCDPISGHVSLYWYRQALGQGPEFLTYFNYEAQQDKSGLPNDRFSAERPEGSISTLTIQRTEQRDSAMYRCASSTGPEETQYFGPGTRLLVL.

Points on this clone: The DNA is omitted, as the CDR3 cannot be located on it reliably, and the CDR3 follows TCRdb's listing. J is TRBJ2-3 and V is TRBV21-1. TRBV21-1 is designated a pseudogene. The CDR3 is 15 amino acids in total, end residues counted. The chain's CDR3 is CASSKVGQGTDTQYF.

This chain links TRBV6-4 with TRBJ2-1, with no clear D. CDR1 and CDR2 (germline): MRHNA, SNTAGT. This CDR3 has 15 residues. Trimming took 7 bases from V and 4 from J, leaving 17 bases between them. The CDR3 is CASNKHRRFYNEQFF. In DNA form, the CDR3 reads TGTGCCAGCAACAAACATCGGCGGTTTTACAATGAGCAGTTCTTC.

The chain recombines TRBV12-5 with TRBJ2-7, with 11 bases that match TRBD2. The CDR3 sequence is 18 residues long. V lost 3 bases to trimming and J lost 4 bases; unmatched junction nucleotides: 14. Germline-derived CDR1 and CDR2 are LGHNT and FRNRAP. The CDR3 DNA reads as TGTGCTAGTGGTTTCACGACTAGCGGGGTACCTCTCGGATACGAGCAGTACTTC. It is translated as CASGFTTSGVPLGYEQYF.

The genes are TRBV7-2 and TRBJ1-1; 9 bases align to TRBD1. Germline V gene data show CDR1 as SGHTA and CDR2 as FQGNSA. V shed 5 bases and J 3 bases; nucleotides not matched to a gene: 4. This CDR3 comprises 14 residues. CDR3: CASSTGQGYTEAFF. CDR3 nucleotide sequence: TGTGCCAGCAGCACGGGACAGGGCTACACTGAAGCTTTCTTT.

The chain employs TRBV10-2 and TRBJ1-5; D is undetermined. Germline V gene lookup returns CDR1 WSHSY and CDR2 SAAADI. This CDR3 comprises 15 residues. The V and J ends lost 3 bases and 1 base respectively, with 10 bases between them. This CDR3 is CASSDGHPSNQPQHF. The CDR3 coding sequence is TGCGCCAGCAGTGACGGTCACCCAAGCAATCAGCCCCAGCATTTT.

The DNA for the CDR3 is TGTGCCAGCAGCTTAGTCGCTCCCAGGGTTGCTTACGAGCAGTACTTC. It encodes CASSLVAPRVAYEQYF. This sequence joins TRBV11-2 and TRBJ2-7; D may be TRBD1 (5 bases). Germline CDR1 SGHAT, CDR2 FQNNGV. V lost 1 base and J 4 bases, leaving 17 bases between the germline ends. This CDR3 comprises 16 residues.

The V gene is TRBV7-2, the J gene TRBJ2-7; no reliable D call. V was cut by 4 bases and J by 0 bases, with 10 bases left in between. The V gene's germline CDR1 is SGHTA and CDR2 FQGNSA. This CDR3 spans 14 amino acids. The CDR3 region has the DNA TGTGCCAGCAGCTCCAGTCCCAGCTCCTACGAGCAGTACGTC. This encodes CASSSSPSSYEQYV.

CDR3 in amino acids: CSQEERGRTEAFF. The CDR3 coding sequence is TGCAGCCAAGAGGAAAGGGGGAGGACTGAAGCTTTCTTT. The gene calls are TRBV29-1 and TRBJ1-1, with D possibly being TRBD1 (6 bases). The V end was cut by 8 bases, the J end by 5 bases, with 18 bases between. Germline assignment: CDR1 SQVTM and CDR2 ANQGSEA. The CDR3 is made up of 13 amino acids.

This clone was picked up many times. The chain combines TRBV9 with TRBJ1-3; a possible D gene is TRBD1 (6 bases). Between the trimmed V and J ends, which lost 3 bases and 8 bases, there was a span of 18 bases. The germline CDR1 and CDR2 sequences are SGDLS and YYNGEE. The CDR3 covers 15 residues. The CDR3 sequence: CASSAPTGSRHTIYF. CDR3 DNA sequence: TGTGCCAGCAGCGCACCAACAGGGAGTCGGCACACCATATATTTT.

CDR3 nucleotides: TGTGCCAGCAGCTTAGTCCAGGGGGGTACTGGGGCCAACGTCCTGACTTTC. This codes for CASSLVQGGTGANVLTF. The chain combines TRBV7-6 with TRBJ2-6; TRBD1 is a possible D gene (7 bases). V lost 1 base to trimming and J lost 2 bases, with 12 bases between them. Per germline, CDR1 SGHVS and CDR2 FNYEAQ. There are 17 residues in the CDR3. The full variable domain, rest sourced from reference TRBV7-6 and TRBJ2-6, is GAGVSQSPRYKVTKRGQDVALRCDPISGHVSLYWYRQALGQGPEFLTYFNYEAQQDKSGLPNDRFSAERPEGSISTLTIQRTEQRDSAMYRCASSLVQGGTGANVLTFGAGSRLTVL.

The rearrangement uses TRBV6-1 and TRBJ1-5; no definite D call. Trimming removed 5 bases at V and 4 bases at J, with 3 bases between. The V gene's germline CDR1 is MNHNS and CDR2 SASEGT. CDR3 length: 11 residues. The CDR3 DNA sequence: TGTGCCAGCAGTTGGAATCAGCCCCAGCATTTT. Its translation is CASSWNQPQHF.

V usage is TRBV2 and J usage is TRBJ2-3; D is tentatively TRBD1 or TRBD2 (5 bases each). Per the germline V gene, CDR1 is SNHLY and CDR2 is FYNNEI. The CDR3 is made up of 15 amino acids. The V end lost 6 bases, the J end lost 1 base, and 14 bases lay between the germline ends. The CDR3 region has the DNA TGTGCCAGCAGGGACGTCCAGGGAGGCACAGATACGCAGTATTTT. This translates into CASRDVQGGTDTQYF.

The CDR3 coding sequence is TGTGCCAGCCGTGCATGGAGTCAAAGGTACAATGAGCAGTTCTTC. Its translation is CASRAWSQRYNEQFF. V and J are TRBV6-5 and TRBJ2-1; D not resolved. In germline, CDR1 is MNHEY, CDR2 SVGAGI. The CDR3 spans 15 residues. Trimming stripped 8 bases from V and 4 bases from J, with 18 bases between.

The chain combines TRBV6-6 with TRBJ2-6, with D possibly being TRBD1 or TRBD2 (5 bases each). CDR1 and CDR2 (germline): MNHNY, SVGAGI (reference sequence). V was shortened by 2 bases and J by 3 bases, with 8 bases between the two germline ends. The CDR3 has 15 residues. The CDR3 is CASSYGTGGANVLTF. CDR3 coding DNA: TGTGCCAGCAGTTACGGGACGGGTGGGGCCAACGTCCTGACTTTC.

This clone has just one count. This chain joins TRBV7-6 and TRBJ2-5; D could derive from TRBD1 or TRBD2 (6 bases each). Germline CDR1 is SGHVS and CDR2 is FNYEAQ. V was clipped by 2 bases and J by 2 bases, with 12 bases between them. The CDR3 has 15 residues. In DNA form, the CDR3 reads TGTGCCAGCAGCTTAAACCGGGGGCAACAAGAGACCCAGTACTTC. Translated, it gives CASSLNRGQQETQYF.

This chain links TRBV9 with TRBJ1-2, with 9 bases that match TRBD1. Germline V gives CDR1 SGDLS, CDR2 YYNGEE. The CDR3 consists of 15 residues. V shed 3 bases and J 4 bases; nucleotides not matched to a gene: 7. For the CDR3, the DNA is TGTGCCAGCAGCGCCGGGACAGGGTCGCCCTATGGCTACACCTTC. As protein: CASSAGTGSPYGYTF.

The rearrangement joins TRBV30 to TRBJ1-5; maybe TRBD1 (6 bases). Trimming shortened V by 3 bases and J by 6 bases, and 12 bases separated the two germline ends. The germline gives CDR1 GTSNPN, CDR2 SVGIG (reference sequence). The length of the CDR3 is 13 residues. CDR3 DNA sequence: TGTGCCTGGAGAAGAGGGGGTGGTCAGCCCCAGCATTTT. Translated, it gives CAWRRGGGQPQHF.

The J gene is TRBJ1-1, the V gene TRBV7-9; no definite D call. The V end lost 5 bases, the J end lost 8 bases, and 12 bases lay between the germline ends. The length of the CDR3 is 12 residues. Germline CDR1 reads SEHNR; CDR2 reads FQNEAQ (reference sequence). This chain's CDR3 is CASSEAPGEAFF. The DNA of the CDR3 is TGTGCCAGCAGCGAAGCCCCGGGCGAAGCTTTCTTT.

The gene calls are TRBV19 and TRBJ1-4, with TRBD1 matching 7 bases. There are 17 residues in the CDR3. CDR1 is LNHDA and CDR2 is SQIVND in the germline V gene (reference sequence). The V segment lost 3 bases and the J segment 6 bases; nucleotides outside the gene matches: 13. The CDR3 reads CASSMYRGRIMDEKLFF. The DNA of the CDR3 is TGTGCCAGTAGTATGTACAGGGGACGAATCATGGATGAAAAACTGTTTTTT. Complete variable domain (other parts from reference TRBV19 and TRBJ1-4): DGGITQSPKYLFRKEGQNVTLSCEQNLNHDAMYWYRQDPGQGLRLIYYSQIVNDFQKGDIAEGYSVSREKKESFPLTVTSAQKNPTAFYLCASSMYRGRIMDEKLFFGSGTQLSVL.